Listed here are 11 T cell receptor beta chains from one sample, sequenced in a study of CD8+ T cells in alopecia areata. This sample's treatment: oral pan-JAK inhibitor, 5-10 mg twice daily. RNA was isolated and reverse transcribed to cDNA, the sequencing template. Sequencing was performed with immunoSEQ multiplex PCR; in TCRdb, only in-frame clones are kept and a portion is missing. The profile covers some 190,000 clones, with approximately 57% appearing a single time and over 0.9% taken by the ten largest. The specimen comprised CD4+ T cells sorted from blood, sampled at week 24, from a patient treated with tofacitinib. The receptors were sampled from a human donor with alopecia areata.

The CDR3 loop is CSVVEGATRTDTQYF. In DNA, the CDR3 is TGCAGCGTTGTTGAGGGGGCAACCCGCACAGATACGCAGTATTTT. The chain links TRBV29-1 to TRBJ2-3, with 7 nucleotides matching TRBD1. Germline V gene sequence: CDR1 SQVTM, CDR2 ANQGSEA. This CDR3 region has 15 residues. The V segment lost 4 bases and the J segment 1 base; nucleotides outside the gene matches: 8.

The CDR3 DNA reads TGTGCCTGGAGGATCTCCACCGGGGAGCTGTTTTTT. The encoded protein is CAWRISTGELFF. The chain carries TRBV30 and TRBJ2-2; D is unresolved. The V end lost 3 bases, the J end lost 4 bases, and 6 bases lay between the germline ends. The CDR3 spans 12 residues. CDR1 and CDR2 from the germline V gene are GTSNPN and SVGIG (reference sequence).

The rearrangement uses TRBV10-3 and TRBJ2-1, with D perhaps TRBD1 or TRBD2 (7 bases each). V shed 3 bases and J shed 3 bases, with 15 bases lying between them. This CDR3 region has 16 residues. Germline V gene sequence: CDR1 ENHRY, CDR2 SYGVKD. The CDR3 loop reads CAISEGGGQNYNEQFF. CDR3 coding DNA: TGTGCCATCAGTGAAGGGGGGGGACAGAACTACAATGAGCAGTTCTTC.

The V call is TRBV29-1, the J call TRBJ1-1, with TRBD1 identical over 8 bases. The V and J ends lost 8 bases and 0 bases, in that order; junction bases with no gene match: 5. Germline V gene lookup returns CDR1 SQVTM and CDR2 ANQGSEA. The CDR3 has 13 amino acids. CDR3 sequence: CSIRQGLNTEAFF. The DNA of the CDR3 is TGCAGCATTCGACAGGGGCTGAACACTGAAGCTTTCTTT.

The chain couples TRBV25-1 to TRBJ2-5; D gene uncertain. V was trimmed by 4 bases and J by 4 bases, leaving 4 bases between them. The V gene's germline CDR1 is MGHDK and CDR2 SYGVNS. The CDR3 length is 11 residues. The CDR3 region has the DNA TGTGCCAGCAGTGGTTTAGAGACCCAGTACTTC. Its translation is CASSGLETQYF.

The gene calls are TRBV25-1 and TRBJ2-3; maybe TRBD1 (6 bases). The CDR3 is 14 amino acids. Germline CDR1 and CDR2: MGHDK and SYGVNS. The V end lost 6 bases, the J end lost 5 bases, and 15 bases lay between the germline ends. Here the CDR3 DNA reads TGTGCCAGCAGCCGGACAGCTTCCAGAGATACGCAGTATTTT. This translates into CASSRTASRDTQYF.

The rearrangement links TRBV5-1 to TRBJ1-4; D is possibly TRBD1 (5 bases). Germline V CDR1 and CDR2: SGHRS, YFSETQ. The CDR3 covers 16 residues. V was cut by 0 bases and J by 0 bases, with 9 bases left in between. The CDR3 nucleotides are TGCGCCAGCAGCTTGGCTCGGGGGTCAACTAATGAAAAACTGTTTTTT. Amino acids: CASSLARGSTNEKLFF.

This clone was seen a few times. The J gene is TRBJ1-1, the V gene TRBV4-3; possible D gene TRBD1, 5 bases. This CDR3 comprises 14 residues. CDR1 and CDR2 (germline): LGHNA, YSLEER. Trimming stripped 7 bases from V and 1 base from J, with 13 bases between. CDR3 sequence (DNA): TGCGCCAGCACCCCAACCACAGGGAACACTGAAGCTTTCTTT. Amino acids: CASTPTTGNTEAFF.

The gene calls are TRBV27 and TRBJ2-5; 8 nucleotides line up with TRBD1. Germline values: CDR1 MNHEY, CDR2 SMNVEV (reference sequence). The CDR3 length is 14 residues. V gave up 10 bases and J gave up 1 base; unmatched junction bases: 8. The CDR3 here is CATSRTGPQETQYF. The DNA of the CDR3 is TGTGCCACCTCCCGGACAGGGCCCCAAGAGACCCAGTACTTC.

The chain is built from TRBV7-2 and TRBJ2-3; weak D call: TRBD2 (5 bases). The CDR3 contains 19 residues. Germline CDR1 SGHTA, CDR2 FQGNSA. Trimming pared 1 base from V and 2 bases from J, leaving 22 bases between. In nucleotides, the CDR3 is TGTGCCAGCAGCTTAGTGAGGGCCAGGCCCGTGAGGGACACAGATACGCAGTATTTT. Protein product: CASSLVRARPVRDTDTQYF.

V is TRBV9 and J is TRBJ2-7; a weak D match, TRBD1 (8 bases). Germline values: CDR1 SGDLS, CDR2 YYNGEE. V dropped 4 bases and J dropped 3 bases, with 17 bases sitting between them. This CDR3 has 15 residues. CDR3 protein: CASSPQGGGGYEQYF. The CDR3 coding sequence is TGTGCCAGCAGCCCACAGGGGGGAGGGGGCTACGAGCAGTACTTC.